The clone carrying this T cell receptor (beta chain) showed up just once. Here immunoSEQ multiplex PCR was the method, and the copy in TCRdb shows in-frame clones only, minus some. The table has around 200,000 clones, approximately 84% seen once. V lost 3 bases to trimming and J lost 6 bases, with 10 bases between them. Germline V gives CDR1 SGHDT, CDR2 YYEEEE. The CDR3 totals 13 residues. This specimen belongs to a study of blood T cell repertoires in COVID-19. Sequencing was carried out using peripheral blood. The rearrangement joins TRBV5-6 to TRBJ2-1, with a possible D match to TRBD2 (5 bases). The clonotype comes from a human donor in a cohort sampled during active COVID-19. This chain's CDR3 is CASSYGLVNEQFF. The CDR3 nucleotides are TGTGCCAGCAGCTACGGACTTGTCAATGAGCAGTTCTTC.